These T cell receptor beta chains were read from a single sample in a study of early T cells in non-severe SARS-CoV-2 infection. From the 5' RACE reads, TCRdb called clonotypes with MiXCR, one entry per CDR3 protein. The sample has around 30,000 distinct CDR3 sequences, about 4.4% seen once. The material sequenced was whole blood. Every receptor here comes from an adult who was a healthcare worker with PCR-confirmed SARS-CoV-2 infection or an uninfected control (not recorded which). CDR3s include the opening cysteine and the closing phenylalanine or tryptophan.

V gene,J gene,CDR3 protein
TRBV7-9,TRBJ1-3,CASSLEGSHTIYF
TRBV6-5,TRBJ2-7,CASSSTYEQHF
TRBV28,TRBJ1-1,CASTMYRGTEAFF
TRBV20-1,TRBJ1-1,CSARRHGRGDTEAFF
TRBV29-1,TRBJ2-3,CSVENPRVWGTDTQYF
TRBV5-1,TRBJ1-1,CASRGRLNTEAFF
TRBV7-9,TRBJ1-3,CASSRQGEIAGNTIYF
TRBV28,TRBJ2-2,CASCQGGHTGELFF
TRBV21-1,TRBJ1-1,CASSKEAAKNTEAFF
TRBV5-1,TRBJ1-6,CASSLKSDSPLHF
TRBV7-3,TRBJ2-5,CASSLTGGGETQYF
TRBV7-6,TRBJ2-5,CASSSQEKTQYF
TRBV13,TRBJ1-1,CASSSPGSTEAFF
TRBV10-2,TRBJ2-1,CASSDGTVSEQFF
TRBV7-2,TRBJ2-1,CASSFGRGAEQFF
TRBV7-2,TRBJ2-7,CASSLALGREQYF
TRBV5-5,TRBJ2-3,CASSLWTSATDTQYF
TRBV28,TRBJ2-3,CASSTVGYTQYF
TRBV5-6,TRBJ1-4,CASSGTGVGEKLFF
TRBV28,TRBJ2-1,CASSFPLPGDNEQFF
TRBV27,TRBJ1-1,CASSLMANAEAFF
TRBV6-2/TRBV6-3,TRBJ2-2,CASSFQSGELFF
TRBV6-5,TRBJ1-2,CASSYSPTYGYTF
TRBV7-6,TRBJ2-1,CASSSTYNEQFF
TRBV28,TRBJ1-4,CASSLEPSNEKLFF
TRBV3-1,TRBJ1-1,CASSQKWRGTEAFF
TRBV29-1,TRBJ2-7,CSVATSGRALQYF
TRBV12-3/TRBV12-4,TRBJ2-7,CASSLGRAYEQYF
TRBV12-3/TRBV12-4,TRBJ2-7,CASSSTVYEQYF
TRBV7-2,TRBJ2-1,CASSSGGASYNEQFF
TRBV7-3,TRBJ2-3,CASSPHPSGRTDTQYF
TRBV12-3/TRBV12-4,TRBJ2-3,CASTTRGEKGVDTQYF
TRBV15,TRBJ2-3,CATSNLGDTQYF
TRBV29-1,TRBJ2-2,CSVLTPGTAGELFF